This TCR beta chain came from a study of T cells after posttransplantation cyclophosphamide (dated by TCRdb to about 2016). Regarding the complete study: Using TRB sequencing, the study followed how the T cell repertoire reconstituted after myeloablative bone marrow transplantation in which posttransplantation cyclophosphamide served as GVHD prophylaxis. Antigen receptor sequencing was done on samples from 35 PTCy-treated patients and from approximately 17 related bone marrow donors of those patients. Blood from all 30 or so PTCy patients with 1-year posttransplant specimens was subjected to TRB sequencing. Up to roughly 3 additional blood samples from 2 to 5.2 years after transplant were also TRB-sequenced in 3 patients, as was pretransplant blood from a handful of patients. TRA and TRB clonality were tightly correlated in 9 or 10 samples, so subsequent TCR analyses focused on TRB only. Public TRB sequences were checked against a database of over 3,000 sequences associated with responses to pathogens, tumor antigens, self-antigens and alloantigens.

The V end loses 6 bases and the J end loses 6 bases, and a stretch of 17 bases separates them. Counted from cysteine to phenylalanine, this CDR3 has 14 amino acids. Left in the record is the CDR3 DNA by itself, 42 bases read in frame from the first base. Looking up the germline V gene (reference sequence) yields CDR1 WNHNN and CDR2 SYGVQD. Genomic DNA was used for TRB sequencing, which was performed with the immunoSEQ assay at survey resolution or with the hsTCRB kit. The paper's data handling went like this. Initial read processing used immunoSEQ software, and repertoire analyses used the LymphoSeq R package. Clonality was computed as 1 minus normalized Shannon entropy; Gini coefficient was also calculated for each TRB dataset. Phenotypes of unsorted samples were inferred by mapping TRB sequences from sorted subsets of the recipient or donor onto unsorted samples of the same recipient. In TCRdb, the immuneACCESS table is reduced to in-frame sequences with V and J assigned. These tables do not hold every clone; where another copy was compared, an unresolved V gene accounts for under half, and the others remain unexplained. D and trimming were read from the DNA, whereas the V and J calls and clone size are those reported in that table. This sample holds around 18,000 clones; 70% to 80% were observed only once. Roughly a third of the sample is taken by the ten largest.

Notes on this clone: Its specific antigen is unknown. It has no much larger one-base neighbor in the sample; base qualities were not kept.

General findings and caveats noted by the study authors: Donor-recipient similarity was low at 1-2 months but increased during the first year, and donor CD8+ memory clones often dominated later blood repertoires. Across roughly 40 patients, recipient CMV seropositivity and CMV reactivation were highly associated with TRB clonality; PTCy diversity was similar to CNI/methotrexate controls. The TRB repertoires of T cells infiltrating skin or the GI tract showed only limited overlap with the TRB repertoires found in blood.

The sample's treatment or condition, from its label and the paper: high-dose cyclophosphamide on days +3 and +4 as single-agent GVHD prophylaxis. For conditioning, the PTCy patients got busulfan and fludarabine, then a related or unrelated marrow graft, followed by cyclophosphamide on days +3 and +4. PTCy-treated patients came from a prospective multi-institutional clinical trial. Peripheral blood and bone marrow mononuclear cells were isolated by Ficoll-Hypaque density centrifugation and were cryopreserved. CD4+ and CD8+ T cells, including naive and memory subsets, were sorted by FACS using a FACSAria II.

Sequences were derived from CD8+ T cells sorted from PBMCs, sampled around 2,000 days after a stem cell transplant with posttransplant cyclophosphamide. Recombination linked TRBV10-1 to TRBJ1-1; the D segment could be TRBD1, given 5 matching bases. This receptor was identified in a female patient in her thirties or forties who received an allogeneic stem cell transplant from a related donor, was CMV-positive, and had no GVHD. Some T cells present after a transplant may be cells of the graft donor. The nucleotide sequence reads as follows: TGCGCCAGCAGCCCGGGGGTTTTAAGCGCTGAAGCTTTCTTT. It encodes CASSPGVLSAEAFF.